The text below deals with one T cell receptor beta chain. Antigen specificity is unknown. This sample was included in a study of T cell repertoires in cytomegalovirus infection. Study context: From public TCR beta signatures came an indication of both CMV infection and matching HLA type. Broader study findings: It was HLA-C-restricted CMV-specific TCR beta clonotypes that dominated the response ex vivo.

CDR3 size: 15 residues. The ends lost 5 bases at V and 4 bases at J; junction bases unmatched: 7. Germline CDR1 reads MNHNY; CDR2 reads SVGAGI (reference sequence). One entry per CDR3 protein results from TCRdb running MiXCR on the reads. Of hundreds of thousands of distinct CDR3 sequences listed, over 25% are singletons. V and J are TRBV6-6 and TRBJ1-5; 8 bases are a match to TRBD1. This clonotype was obtained from a human donor in good health (CMV status not recorded). Some clones in this sample may be carry-over from other donors' samples. The sequences come from cultured CD8+ T cells from PBMCs, collected from culture after CMV antigen stimulation. The CDR3 coding sequence is TGTGCCAGCAGTCGAGACAGGGGTTTGAATCAGCCCCAGCATTTT. It translates to CASSRDRGLNQPQHF.